A selection of T cell receptor beta chains follows, all from one sample in a study of long-term antiretroviral therapy in people with HIV. Method: immunoSEQ multiplex PCR; TCRdb's copy keeps in-frame clones and lacks some. The table records 30,000 to 40,000 clones, over 75% of them present only once. The sequences come from unsorted PBMCs, collected 1.5 years after starting antiretroviral therapy. These receptors were collected from a man between 18 and 35 years old with HIV. Each CDR3 is given with its conserved first and last residue. Each record gives: V gene, clone size, D gene, J gene, CDR3 DNA, CDR3 protein. The D gene is left open where the match is weak. A row's size may be missing; if present it is once, few, many or a size class.

>TRBV20-1|once|-|TRBJ2-5
TGCAGTGCTACCCGTGAAGAGACCCAGTACTTC
CSATREETQYF
>TRBV10-3|-|TRBD2|TRBJ2-1
TGTGCCATCAGCCATACTAGCGGGAGGCCCCTCGACAATGAGCAGTTCTTC
CAISHTSGRPLDNEQFF
>TRBV18|-|-|TRBJ1-1
TGTGCCAGCTCACCGTATCGACAGATAATGAACACTGAAGCTTTCTTT
CASSPYRQIMNTEAFF
>TRBV6-6|-|-|TRBJ2-2
TGTGCCATCCAAGTGGCTTATCCCAACACCGGGGAGCTGTTTTTT
CAIQVAYPNTGELFF
>TRBV14|-|-|TRBJ1-1
TGTGCCAGCAGCGTCAAGATCGGAGGAACTGAAGCTTTCTTT
CASSVKIGGTEAFF
>TRBV14|-|-|TRBJ2-2
TGTGCCAGCAGCCAAGATCATGTGGCAGGGGAGGCCGGGGAGCTGTTTTTT
CASSQDHVAGEAGELFF
>TRBV5-4|-|-|TRBJ1-2
TGTGCCAGCAGCTTGGCCCTTCGCTCGCGCATTCCTTTTAACTATGGCTACACCTTC
CASSLALRSRIPFNYGYTF
>TRBV7-8|once|-|TRBJ2-7
TGTGCCAGCAGGGCCTGGGAGGGGGGCTCCTACGAGCAGTACTTC
CASRAWEGGSYEQYF
>TRBV13|-|-|TRBJ2-7
TGTGCCAGCAGCTTAGAATCCAGGGTCTACGAGCAGTACTTC
CASSLESRVYEQYF
>TRBV13|-|-|TRBJ2-3
TGTGCCAGCAGCTTAGGCAACCCAAGAGCAGATACGCAGTATTTT
CASSLGNPRADTQYF
>TRBV6-5|-|-|TRBJ1-2
TGTGCCACGGTCGCGGACTATGGCTACACCTTC
CATVADYGYTF
>TRBV2|-|-|TRBJ1-4
TGTGCCAGCAGACCCGACAGCACGCCCCAAGGAAAACTGTTTTTT
CASRPDSTPQGKLFF
>TRBV6-5|-|TRBD1|TRBJ1-5
TGTGCCAGCAGTTCTACAGGGGACAATCAGCCCCAGCATTTT
CASSSTGDNQPQHF
>TRBV2|-|TRBD2|TRBJ2-3
TGTGCCACGGGGGGGACTAGCGGGATTTACCCGGGTGATACGCAGTATTTT
CATGGTSGIYPGDTQYF
>TRBV21-1|-|-|TRBJ2-7
TGTGCCAGCAGCAAAGTCGATAGCGGGACCTACGAGCAGTACTTC
CASSKVDSGTYEQYF
>TRBV28|-|TRBD1|TRBJ2-7
TGTGCCATCTCTCCACCGGGACAGATCTACGAGCAGTACTTC
CAISPPGQIYEQYF
>TRBV7-9|-|TRBD1|TRBJ2-7
TGTGCCAGCAGCTTAGCGGGACAGTTAGGGTCCTACGAGCAGTACTTC
CASSLAGQLGSYEQYF
>TRBV6-1|-|-|TRBJ2-2
TGTGCCAGCAGTGAATTAAGGGATACCGGGGAGCTGTTTTTT
CASSELRDTGELFF
>TRBV18|-|TRBD1|TRBJ2-1
TGTGCCAGCTCACCAACGGGTGGGACAGGGGCATACAATGAGCAGTTCTTC
CASSPTGGTGAYNEQFF
>TRBV2|-|-|TRBJ2-6
TGTGCCAGCACAACGGGAGAGTCTGGGGCCAACGTCCTGACTTTC
CASTTGESGANVLTF
>TRBV6-4|once|TRBD1|TRBJ2-7
TGTGCCAGCAAAAACTCGGGACAGTGGGACCGAAGCTCCTACGAGCAGTACTTC
CASKNSGQWDRSSYEQYF
>TRBV7-9|-|-|TRBJ1-5
TGTGCCAGCAGGGATACAGGTATCAATCAGCCCCAGCATTTT
CASRDTGINQPQHF
>TRBV28|-|-|TRBJ1-1
TGTGCCAGCAGTACGCCGACAGAGAACACTGAAGCTTTCTTT
CASSTPTENTEAFF
>TRBV5-4|-|TRBD1|TRBJ1-2
TGTGCCAGCACCCGGACAGGGACCCCCTATGGCTACACCTTC
CASTRTGTPYGYTF
>TRBV13|-|-|TRBJ1-1
TGTGCCAGCAGCACCTACAGCAACACTGAAGCTTTCTTT
CASSTYSNTEAFF
>TRBV7-9|few|-|TRBJ2-1
TGTGCCAGCAGCTTAATGAGTCATGAGCAGTTCTTC
CASSLMSHEQFF
>TRBV29-1|-|TRBD2|TRBJ2-2
TGCAGCGTTGATGGGAGGGCCACCGGGGAGCTGTTTTTT
CSVDGRATGELFF
>TRBV5-3|-|TRBD2|TRBJ2-1
TGTGCCAGAAGCTCATCGGGGACGACTAGCGGGCCCTACAATGAGCAGTTCTTC
CARSSSGTTSGPYNEQFF
>TRBV15|-|-|TRBJ1-5
TGTGCCACCAGCAGAGATAGTGGCAATCAGCCCCAGCATTTT
CATSRDSGNQPQHF
>TRBV18|-|TRBD1|TRBJ2-7
TGTGCCAGCTCACCCTTGGGACAGGGTAACCACGAGCAGTACTTC
CASSPLGQGNHEQYF
>TRBV6-1|-|TRBD1|TRBJ2-7
TGTGCCAGCAGGTTGGGACAGGGAATCTACGAGCAGTACTTC
CASRLGQGIYEQYF
>TRBV13|once|TRBD1|TRBJ2-1
TGTGCCAGCAGCTTATCTAGGACAGGGGGCAATGAGCAGTTCTTC
CASSLSRTGGNEQFF
>TRBV7-6|-|-|TRBJ1-5
TGTGCCAGCAGCTTAGGGCCGAATCAGCCCCAGCATTTT
CASSLGPNQPQHF
>TRBV6-1|-|TRBD2|TRBJ2-7
TGTGCCAGCAGTGCTAGCGGGAGCAACTACGAGCAGTACTTC
CASSASGSNYEQYF
>TRBV7-9|-|-|TRBJ2-7
TGTGCCAGCAGCTTAGCCGGGACTTACGAGCAGTACTTC
CASSLAGTYEQYF
>TRBV29-1|-|TRBD2|TRBJ2-5
TGCAGCGTCCTGGGACTAGCCCTGGGAGCCCAAGAGACCCAGTACTTC
CSVLGLALGAQETQYF
>TRBV7-2|-|-|TRBJ2-3
TGTGCCAGCAGCTACGGACTACAAACAGATACGCAGTATTTT
CASSYGLQTDTQYF
>TRBV28|-|-|TRBJ1-2
TGTGCCAGCAGTTTACTTAACTATGGCTACACCTTC
CASSLLNYGYTF
>TRBV29-1|-|TRBD1|TRBJ2-2
TGCAGCGCGGACAGGGGGAACACCGGGGAGCTGTTTTTT
CSADRGNTGELFF
>TRBV28|few|TRBD1|TRBJ2-7
TGTGCCAGCACGAGGGGGCCCTACGAGCAGTACTTC
CASTRGPYEQYF
>TRBV7-8|-|TRBD1|TRBJ1-1
TGTGCCAGCAGAGGGGACAGGGTCACTGAAGCTTTCTTT
CASRGDRVTEAFF
>TRBV29-1|-|TRBD1|TRBJ2-7
TGCAGCGTTTCGGGACAGACACAATACGAGCAGTACTTC
CSVSGQTQYEQYF
>TRBV29-1|-|TRBD2|TRBJ2-7
TGCAGCGTTGTCAGCGGGGGGTGGGAGGGCGAGCAGTACTTC
CSVVSGGWEGEQYF
>TRBV7-9|-|-|TRBJ2-7
TGTGCCAGCAGCGGCCCGCAAACCTACGAGCAGTACTTC
CASSGPQTYEQYF
>TRBV2|-|TRBD1|TRBJ1-3
TGTGCCAGGACACAGGACAGGCTCTCTGGAAACACCATATATTTT
CARTQDRLSGNTIYF
>TRBV19|-|-|TRBJ1-1
TGTGCCAGTAGTCTCTCCGGGATGAACACTGAAGCTTTCTTT
CASSLSGMNTEAFF
>TRBV5-4|once|-|TRBJ2-7
TGTGCCAGCACCCGTATCGGAGCAAACGAGCAGTACTTC
CASTRIGANEQYF
>TRBV29-1|-|-|TRBJ2-7
TGCAGCGTTGAACCCGGCTTCGGAACCTACGAGCAGTACTTC
CSVEPGFGTYEQYF
>TRBV11-2|-|-|TRBJ2-7
TGTGCCAGCAGCCCGAGCTCATACGAGCAGTACTTC
CASSPSSYEQYF
>TRBV27|-|TRBD2|TRBJ2-1
TGTGCCAGCAGAGCTAGCGGGAGCTCCTACAATGAGCAGTTCTTC
CASRASGSSYNEQFF
>TRBV18|-|-|TRBJ2-7
TGTGCCAGCTCATTCCTTGATATAGCTAACGAGCAGTACTTC
CASSFLDIANEQYF
>TRBV25-1|-|TRBD1|TRBJ2-1
TGTGCCAGCAGAAGGACAGGGGGAATCAATGAGCAGTTCTTC
CASRRTGGINEQFF
>TRBV27|-|TRBD2|TRBJ2-7
TGTGCCAGCAGTTTACGGGCTAGCGCGGGAGCCTCCCCTGGGTACGAGCAGTACTTC
CASSLRASAGASPGYEQYF
>TRBV28|few|-|TRBJ1-5
TGTGCCAGCAGTTTCGCAGGGCCGAATCAGCCCCAGCATTTT
CASSFAGPNQPQHF